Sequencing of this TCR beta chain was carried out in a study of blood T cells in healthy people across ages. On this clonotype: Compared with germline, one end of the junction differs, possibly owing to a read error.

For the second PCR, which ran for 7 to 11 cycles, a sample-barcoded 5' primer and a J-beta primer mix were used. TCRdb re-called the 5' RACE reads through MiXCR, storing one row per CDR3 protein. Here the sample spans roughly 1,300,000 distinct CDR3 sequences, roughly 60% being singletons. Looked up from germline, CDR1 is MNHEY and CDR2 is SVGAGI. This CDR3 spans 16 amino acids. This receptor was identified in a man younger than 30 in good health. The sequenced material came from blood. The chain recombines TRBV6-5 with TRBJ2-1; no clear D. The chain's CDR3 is CANSTSDRLEYNEQFF. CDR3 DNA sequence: TGTGCCAACAGTACCTCCGACCGGTTGGAGTACAATGAGCAGTTCTTC.